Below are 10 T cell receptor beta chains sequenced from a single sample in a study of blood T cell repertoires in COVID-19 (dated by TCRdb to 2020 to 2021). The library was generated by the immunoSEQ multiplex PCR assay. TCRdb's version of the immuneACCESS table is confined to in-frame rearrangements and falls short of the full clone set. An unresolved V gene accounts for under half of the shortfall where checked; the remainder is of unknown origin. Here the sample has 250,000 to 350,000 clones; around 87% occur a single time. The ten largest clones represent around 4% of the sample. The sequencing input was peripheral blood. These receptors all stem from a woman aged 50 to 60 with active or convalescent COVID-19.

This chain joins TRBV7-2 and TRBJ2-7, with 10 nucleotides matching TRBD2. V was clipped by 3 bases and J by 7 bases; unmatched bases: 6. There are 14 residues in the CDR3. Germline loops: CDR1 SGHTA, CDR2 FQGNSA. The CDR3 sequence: CASSFTSGAGEQYF. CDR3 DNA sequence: TGTGCCAGCAGCTTCACTAGCGGGGCCGGTGAGCAGTACTTC.

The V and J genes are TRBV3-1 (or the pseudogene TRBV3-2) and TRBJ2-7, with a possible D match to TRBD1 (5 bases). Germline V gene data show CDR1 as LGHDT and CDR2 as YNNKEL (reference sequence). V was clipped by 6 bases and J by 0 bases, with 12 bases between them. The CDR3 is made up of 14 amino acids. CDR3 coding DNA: TGTGCCAGCAGTCACCCGGACACCTCCTACGAGCAGTACTTC. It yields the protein CASSHPDTSYEQYF.

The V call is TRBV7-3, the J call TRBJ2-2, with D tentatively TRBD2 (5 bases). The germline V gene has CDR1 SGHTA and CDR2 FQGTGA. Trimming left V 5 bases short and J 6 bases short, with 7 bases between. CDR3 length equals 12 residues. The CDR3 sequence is CASSPRAGELFF. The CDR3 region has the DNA TGTGCCAGCAGCCCGAGGGCCGGGGAGCTGTTTTTT.

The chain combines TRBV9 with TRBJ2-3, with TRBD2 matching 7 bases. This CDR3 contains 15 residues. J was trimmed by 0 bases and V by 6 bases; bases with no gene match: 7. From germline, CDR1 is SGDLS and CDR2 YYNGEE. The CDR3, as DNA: TGTGCCAGCACCATTAACGGGGGGAGCACAGATACGCAGTATTTT. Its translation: CASTINGGSTDTQYF.

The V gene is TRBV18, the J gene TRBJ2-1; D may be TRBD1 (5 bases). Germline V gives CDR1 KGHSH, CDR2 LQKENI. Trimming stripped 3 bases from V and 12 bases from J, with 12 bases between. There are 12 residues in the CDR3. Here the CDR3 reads CASSPAGQVQFF. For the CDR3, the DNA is TGTGCCAGCTCACCGGCAGGGCAGGTGCAGTTCTTC.

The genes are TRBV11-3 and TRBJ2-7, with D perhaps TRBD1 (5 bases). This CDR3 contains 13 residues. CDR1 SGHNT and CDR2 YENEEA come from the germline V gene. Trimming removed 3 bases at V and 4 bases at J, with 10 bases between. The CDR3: CASSFNQGYEQYF. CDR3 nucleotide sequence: TGTGCCAGCAGCTTTAACCAGGGTTACGAGCAGTACTTC.

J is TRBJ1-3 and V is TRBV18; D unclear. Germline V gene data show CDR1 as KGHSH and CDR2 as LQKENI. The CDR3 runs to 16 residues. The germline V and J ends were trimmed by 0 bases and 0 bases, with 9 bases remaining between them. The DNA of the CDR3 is TGTGCCAGCTCACCACCGGTCCCCTACTCTGGAAACACCATATATTTT. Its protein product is CASSPPVPYSGNTIYF.

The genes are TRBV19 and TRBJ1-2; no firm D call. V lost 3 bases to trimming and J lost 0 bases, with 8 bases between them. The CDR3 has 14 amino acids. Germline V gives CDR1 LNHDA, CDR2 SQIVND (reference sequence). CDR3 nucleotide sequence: TGTGCCAGTAGTATGTCGCCAGCTAACTATGGCTACACCTTC. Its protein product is CASSMSPANYGYTF.

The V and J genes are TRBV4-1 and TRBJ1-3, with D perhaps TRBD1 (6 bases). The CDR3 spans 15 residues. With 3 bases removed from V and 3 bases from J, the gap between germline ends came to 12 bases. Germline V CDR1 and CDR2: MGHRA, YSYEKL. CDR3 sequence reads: CASSHSGVNGNTIYF. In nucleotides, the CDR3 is TGCGCCAGCAGCCATTCAGGGGTTAATGGAAACACCATATATTTT.

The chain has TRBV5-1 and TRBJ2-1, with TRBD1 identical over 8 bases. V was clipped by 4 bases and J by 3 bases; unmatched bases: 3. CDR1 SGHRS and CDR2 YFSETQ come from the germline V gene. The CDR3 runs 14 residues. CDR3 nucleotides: TGCGCCAGCAGCGCCGGGACAGGCTACAATGAGCAGTTCTTC. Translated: CASSAGTGYNEQFF.